These 29 T cell receptor beta chains were all obtained from the same sample, sequenced in a study of blood T cell repertoires in COVID-19. The repertoire was sequenced with immunoSEQ multiplex PCR; TCRdb's copy has only in-frame clones and lacks some. The table includes about 120,000 clones, about nine tenths detected once. Source material: peripheral blood. Receptors were obtained from a man between 65 and 85 years old who had recovered from COVID-19.

The rearrangement uses TRBV5-4 and TRBJ2-3; D is ambiguous. This CDR3 is built from 14 residues. Per the germline V gene, CDR1 is SGHNT and CDR2 is YYREEE (reference sequence). V lost 0 bases to trimming and J lost 0 bases, with 5 bases between them. DNA of the CDR3: TGTGCCAGCAGCTTGGCCATTAGCACAGATACGCAGTATTTT. Protein product: CASSLAISTDTQYF.

The rearrangement uses TRBV12-3 or TRBV12-4 and TRBJ2-7; D perhaps matches TRBD1 (5 bases). The length of the CDR3 is 13 residues. Trimming took off 3 bases at V and 3 bases at J, with 9 bases between the two ends. CDR3 sequence (DNA): TGTGCCAGCAGTTTGCAGGGAAACTACGAGCAGTACTTC. Residues: CASSLQGNYEQYF.

This chain joins TRBV7-3 and TRBJ2-3; D possibly corresponds to TRBD1 (7 bases). V was clipped by 2 bases and J by 3 bases, with 9 bases between them. The germline V gene has CDR1 SGHTA and CDR2 FQGTGA. The CDR3 length is 14 residues. Here the CDR3 DNA reads TGTGCCAGCAGCTTAGCAGGGGGGACAGATACGCAGTATTTT. Amino acids: CASSLAGGTDTQYF.

V usage is TRBV2 and J usage is TRBJ2-2, with 7 bases that match TRBD1. The ends lost 6 bases at V and 7 bases at J; junction bases unmatched: 5. The CDR3 spans 13 residues. In germline, CDR1 is SNHLY, CDR2 FYNNEI. This CDR3 reads CASRPQGNGELFF. The CDR3 bases are TGTGCCAGCAGACCACAGGGGAACGGGGAGCTGTTTTTT.

The chain employs TRBV5-4 and TRBJ2-1; tentatively, D is TRBD2 (7 bases). CDR1 and CDR2 from the germline V gene are SGHNT and YYREEE (reference sequence). There are 17 residues in the CDR3. V dropped 2 bases and J dropped 6 bases, with 21 bases sitting between them. The CDR3 loop is CASSLEGGQGISNEQFF. The DNA for the CDR3 is TGTGCCAGCAGCTTAGAGGGGGGGCAGGGGATTAGCAATGAGCAGTTCTTC.

This clone was seen once. The rearrangement links TRBV2 to TRBJ2-4, with D perhaps matching TRBD1 (6 bases). Germline V CDR1 and CDR2: SNHLY, FYNNEI. V was clipped by 7 bases and J by 2 bases, with 9 bases between them. The CDR3 totals 13 residues. The CDR3 DNA sequence: TGTGCCAGCAAGGGGGACACCAAAAACATTCAGTACTTC. Translating gives CASKGDTKNIQYF.

V usage is TRBV14 and J usage is TRBJ1-4; the match to TRBD1 covers 8 bases. Per germline, CDR1 SGHDN and CDR2 FVKESK. The ends lost 4 bases at V and 9 bases at J; junction bases unmatched: 7. This CDR3 spans 14 amino acids. CDR3 protein: CASSPRAGGQKLFF. The CDR3 nucleotides read TGTGCCAGCAGCCCCCGGGCAGGGGGCCAAAAACTGTTTTTT.

The chain uses TRBV6-5 and TRBJ1-4; a possible D gene is TRBD1 (6 bases). CDR1 and CDR2 from the germline V gene are MNHEY and SVGAGI. V was shortened by 8 bases and J by 0 bases, with 13 bases between the two germline ends. There are 15 residues in the CDR3. The CDR3 region is CASRQTGTTNEKLFF. CDR3 in DNA: TGTGCCAGCCGCCAGACAGGCACAACTAATGAAAAACTGTTTTTT.

The chain combines TRBV29-1 with TRBJ2-5, with D unclear. The CDR3 covers 16 residues. V was shortened by 6 bases and J by 5 bases, with 25 bases between the two germline ends. CDR1 and CDR2 (germline): SQVTM, ANQGSEA. The CDR3 reads CSVSLAAEEPPETQYF. In nucleotides, the CDR3 is TGCAGCGTCTCCCTGGCGGCGGAAGAACCCCCGGAGACCCAGTACTTC.

The chain links TRBV5-1 to TRBJ2-3, with 8 bases aligning to TRBD2. Germline V gene lookup returns CDR1 SGHRS and CDR2 YFSETQ. The CDR3 is 16 residues long. V lost 0 bases, J lost 9 bases, and 12 bases stayed unmatched. The CDR3: CASSLDKGHPGGTQYF. The CDR3 bases are TGCGCCAGCAGCTTGGATAAGGGACACCCGGGGGGGACGCAGTATTTT.

V gene TRBV5-1 combines with J gene TRBJ2-7, with 7 nucleotides matching TRBD2. Trimming took 4 bases from V and 0 from J; bases not matched to a gene: 10. CDR3 length: 16 amino acids. Germline V gene lookup returns CDR1 SGHRS and CDR2 YFSETQ. CDR3 sequence: CASSHTLAVGSYEQYF. The CDR3 DNA reads as TGCGCCAGCAGCCACACTCTAGCGGTAGGCTCCTACGAGCAGTACTTC. The full variable domain, its missing parts supplied by reference TRBV5-1 and TRBJ2-7, is KAGVTQTPRYLIKTRGQQVTLSCSPISGHRSVSWYQQTPGQGLQFLFEYFSETQRNKGNFPGRFSGRQFSNSRSEMNVSTLELGDSALYLCASSHTLAVGSYEQYFGPGTRLTVT.

This sequence joins TRBV2 and TRBJ1-1; D is unresolved. V lost 6 bases and J lost 1, with 9 bases in between. The CDR3 covers 13 residues. CDR1 is SNHLY and CDR2 is FYNNEI in the germline V gene. The CDR3 nucleotides read TGTGCCAGCAGCCTCGGTCCGAACACTGAAGCTTTCTTT. It translates to CASSLGPNTEAFF.

Here the CDR3 DNA reads TGTGCCAGCAGTCAGACAGGGATTGGCGAGCAGTACTTC. Protein product: CASSQTGIGEQYF. The rearrangement links TRBV6-5 to TRBJ2-7; TRBD1 agrees at 7 bases. This CDR3 comprises 13 residues. Germline assignment: CDR1 MNHEY and CDR2 SVGAGI. After removal of 5 bases from V and 6 bases from J, the junction contained 7 bases not matched to a gene.

The chain joins TRBV5-4 to TRBJ2-3; 12 bases are shared with TRBD2. Germline CDR1 reads SGHNT; CDR2 reads YYREEE (reference sequence). CDR3 length: 17 amino acids. The junction had 8 bases not matched to a gene; V was cut back by 4 bases and J by 2 bases. The CDR3 bases are TGTGCCAGCAGCCCCGGACTAGCGGGAAGATACACAGATACGCAGTATTTT. Its translation: CASSPGLAGRYTDTQYF. The complete variable domain, with remaining parts taken from reference TRBV5-4 and TRBJ2-3, reads ETGVTQSPTHLIKTRGQQVTLRCSSQSGHNTVSWYQQALGQGPQFIFQYYREEENGRGNFPPRFSGLQFPNYSSELNVNALELDDSALYLCASSPGLAGRYTDTQYFGPGTRLTVL.

This clone was observed once. This chain uses TRBV3-1 (or the pseudogene TRBV3-2) with TRBJ2-1; 12 nucleotides match TRBD1. The V gene's germline CDR1 is LGHDT and CDR2 YNNKEL (reference sequence). The V segment lost 3 bases and the J segment 0 bases; nucleotides outside the gene matches: 3. The CDR3 runs to 17 residues. The CDR3 DNA follows: TGTGCCAGCAGCCAGGGGACAGGGGGCCTCTCCTACAATGAGCAGTTCTTC. Translated: CASSQGTGGLSYNEQFF.

The chain combines TRBV7-6 with TRBJ1-1, with 7 nucleotides matching TRBD1. CDR3 length: 14 amino acids. V dropped 4 bases and J dropped 0; count of bases not matched to a gene: 2. In germline, CDR1 is SGHVS, CDR2 FNYEAQ. CDR3: CASSWGQMNTEAFF. CDR3 sequence (DNA): TGTGCCAGCAGCTGGGGACAGATGAACACTGAAGCTTTCTTT.

Only one count was recorded for this clone. This rearrangement joins TRBV7-2 to TRBJ2-3, with TRBD1 matching 7 bases. The junction had 5 bases not matched to a gene; V was cut back by 5 bases and J by 9 bases. The CDR3 length is 12 residues. CDR1 and CDR2 from the germline V gene are SGHTA and FQGNSA. The CDR3 DNA reads TGTGCCAGCAGCAAGACAGGGCGCACGCAGTATTTT. Protein product: CASSKTGRTQYF.

This chain links TRBV7-2 with TRBJ1-5; a weak D match, TRBD1 (6 bases). The CDR3 extends over 14 amino acids. V dropped 2 bases and J dropped 5 bases, with 10 bases sitting between them. Germline CDR1 and CDR2: SGHTA and FQGNSA. This CDR3 is CASSLRQAYQPQHF. The CDR3 nucleotides read TGTGCCAGCAGCTTAAGACAGGCCTATCAGCCCCAGCATTTT.

The chain couples TRBV7-8 to TRBJ1-2, with D tentatively TRBD1 (6 bases). This CDR3 has 15 amino acids. V gave up 4 bases and J gave up 4 bases, with 16 bases separating them. CDR1 and CDR2 (germline): SGHVS, FQNEAQ. The CDR3 reads CASSSLGTTAYGYTF. Written as DNA, the CDR3 is TGTGCCAGCAGCTCCCTTGGGACAACCGCCTATGGCTACACCTTC.

The chain combines TRBV6-5 with TRBJ1-1; TRBD1 aligns across 9 bases. V shed 10 bases and J 5 bases; nucleotides not matched to a gene: 5. Germline CDR1 MNHEY, CDR2 SVGAGI. CDR3 length: 12 amino acids. CDR3 nucleotide sequence: TGTGCCACCAACAGGGGGCAAACTGAAGCTTTCTTT. It yields the protein CATNRGQTEAFF.

The gene calls are TRBV6-6 and TRBJ2-2, with 11 bases that match TRBD1. V gave up 6 bases and J gave up 4 bases; unmatched junction bases: 7. CDR1 is MNHNY and CDR2 is SVGAGI in the germline V gene (reference sequence). This CDR3 has 16 amino acids. The CDR3 protein is CASRPRDRGFTGELFF. CDR3 DNA: TGTGCCAGCAGACCTCGGGACAGGGGGTTCACCGGGGAGCTGTTTTTT.

The V gene is TRBV28, the J gene TRBJ1-4; tentatively, D is TRBD1 (6 bases). V lost 1 base to trimming and J lost 11 bases, with 20 bases between them. The CDR3 runs to 16 residues. The germline gives CDR1 MDHEN, CDR2 SYDVKM. The CDR3 region is CASSLLRGTTVGKLFF. Written as DNA, the CDR3 is TGTGCCAGCAGTTTATTAAGGGGGACTACGGTCGGGAAACTGTTTTTT.

V is TRBV6-4 and J is TRBJ1-2, with 7 positions matching TRBD1. This CDR3 spans 13 amino acids. V lost 2 bases, J lost 7 bases, and 4 bases stayed unmatched. Germline CDR1 reads MRHNA; CDR2 reads SNTAGT. The chain's CDR3 is CASSDGTVSGYTF. The DNA for the CDR3 is TGTGCCAGCAGTGACGGGACAGTTAGTGGCTACACCTTC.

Written as DNA, the CDR3 is TGTGCCTCCTCGGACAGGGGTCTTCAGCCCCAGCATTTT. Protein: CASSDRGLQPQHF. V gene TRBV30 combines with J gene TRBJ1-5; TRBD1 aligns across 9 bases. Germline values: CDR1 GTSNPN, CDR2 SVGIG (reference sequence). V gave up 7 bases and J gave up 6 bases; unmatched junction bases: 7. The CDR3 sequence is 13 residues long.

This chain connects TRBV5-1 to TRBJ1-1, with 8 bases matching TRBD1. Losses at the gene ends were 4 bases for V and 3 bases for J; bases not matched to a gene: 2. CDR1 is SGHRS and CDR2 is YFSETQ in the germline V gene. This CDR3 has 13 amino acids. CDR3 nucleotides: TGCGCCAGCAGCAAACAGGGGGACACTGAAGCTTTCTTT. The encoded protein is CASSKQGDTEAFF.

V and J are TRBV27 and TRBJ2-7, with a tentative D call TRBD1 (6 bases). CDR1 is MNHEY, CDR2 SMNVEV, per germline (reference sequence). V lost 6 bases and J lost 1, with 16 bases in between. The CDR3 totals 15 residues. The chain's CDR3 is CASSLRSGASYEQYF. For the CDR3, the DNA is TGTGCCAGCAGCCTCCGGTCAGGGGCTTCCTACGAGCAGTACTTC.

This chain uses TRBV10-3 with TRBJ1-3, with D perhaps TRBD1 (6 bases). CDR1 and CDR2 (germline): ENHRY, SYGVKD. The CDR3 is 17 amino acids. Trimming took 0 bases from V and 4 from J, leaving 16 bases between them. DNA of the CDR3: TGTGCCATCAGTGAGTCCGGCGGGGGCGGTGCGGGAAACACCATATATTTT. Protein product: CAISESGGGGAGNTIYF.

The chain recombines TRBV3-1 (or the pseudogene TRBV3-2) with TRBJ2-7; possible D gene TRBD2, 5 bases. Germline CDR1 reads LGHDT; CDR2 reads YNNKEL (reference sequence). The CDR3 is made up of 14 amino acids. V gave up 0 bases and J gave up 6 bases, with 12 bases separating them. CDR3 coding DNA: TGTGCCAGCAGCCAAGATAGCTCGAGGGTCGAGCAGTACTTC. This gives the protein CASSQDSSRVEQYF.

The chain carries TRBV4-1 and TRBJ1-2; 7 bases map to TRBD1. This CDR3 is built from 16 residues. After removal of 4 bases from V and 1 base from J, the junction contained 9 bases not matched to a gene. Germline-derived CDR1 and CDR2 are MGHRA and YSYEKL. CDR3 sequence: CASSRVQGTRNYGYTF. CDR3 DNA sequence: TGCGCCAGCAGCCGTGTACAGGGGACTCGTAACTATGGCTACACCTTC.